The source of this T cell receptor beta chain is a study of shared clonotypes between healthy human individuals. Assay: immunoSEQ multiplex PCR; the TCRdb copy retains only in-frame clones and omits some. Here the sample spans about 730,000 clones, roughly 72% being singletons. There are 14 residues in the CDR3. The germline V gene encodes CDR1 SGHTA and CDR2 FQGTGA. V gave up 2 bases and J gave up 2 bases, with 6 bases separating them. The receptor comes from a woman aged 25 to 39 in good health. The chain uses TRBV7-3 and TRBJ2-2; D gene uncertain. Sequencing input: memory CD4+ T cells sorted from blood. The subset here: CD45RA-negative fraction. The DNA of the CDR3 is TGTGCCAGCAGCTTACTTATAAACACCGGGGAGCTGTTTTTT. This translates into CASSLLINTGELFF.